A selection of T cell receptor beta chains follows, all from one sample in a study of blood T cell repertoires in COVID-19. The method was immunoSEQ multiplex PCR; TCRdb's version includes in-frame clones alone and lacks a portion of them. The table records 45,000 to 55,000 clones, about 86% of them present only once. Sequenced material: peripheral blood. These receptors were taken from a man aged 70-80 years with active COVID-19. Each CDR3 is given with its conserved first and last residue. A D gene is named only where the DNA matches it firmly. Size values are once, few and many counts, or a class for expanded clones, and some rows have none.

V gene	clone size	CDR3 length	J gene	D gene	CDR3 DNA	CDR3 protein
TRBV5-1	NA	17	TRBJ1-5	NA	TGCGCCAGCAGCCCGGGAACTACGGGGGTAGGCAATCAGCCCCAGCATTTT	CASSPGTTGVGNQPQHF
TRBV9	NA	17	TRBJ2-3	NA	TGTGCCAGCAGCGTAGATCGGTATGGAGGGAGCACAGATACGCAGTATTTT	CASSVDRYGGSTDTQYF
TRBV9	NA	15	TRBJ2-2	NA	TGTGCCAGCAGCGTAGGACTTTCGAACACCGGGGAGCTGTTTTTT	CASSVGLSNTGELFF
TRBV5-4	once	15	TRBJ1-2	NA	TGTGCCAGCAGCTTGGCTGGGGGCACTAACTATGGCTACACCTTC	CASSLAGGTNYGYTF
TRBV24-1	NA	13	TRBJ2-5	TRBD2	TGTGCCACCAGTGGAGCGGGGACGGAGACCCAGTACTTC	CATSGAGTETQYF
TRBV5-6	NA	15	TRBJ1-6	NA	TGTGCCAGCAGCTTCAGGGGAGTTAACATCTCACCCCTCCACTTT	CASSFRGVNISPLHF
TRBV28	NA	14	TRBJ1-1	NA	TGTGCCAGCAGTTTATACAGTCTGAACACTGAAGCTTTCTTT	CASSLYSLNTEAFF
TRBV7-2	NA	15	TRBJ2-2	TRBD2	TGTGCCAGCAGCCCGAGGACTAGCGGCACCGGGGAGCTGTTTTTT	CASSPRTSGTGELFF
TRBV27	NA	14	TRBJ1-1	TRBD1	TGTGCCAGCGTTGGGACAGGGAGGAACACTGAAGCTTTCTTT	CASVGTGRNTEAFF
TRBV6-5	NA	15	TRBJ2-2	NA	TGTGCCAGCAGTTACGACAGACAAACAACCGGGGAGCTGTTTTTT	CASSYDRQTTGELFF
TRBV4-3	NA	15	TRBJ2-5	TRBD1	TGCGCCAGCAGCCAAGGGGACAGGGGGCGAGAGACCCAGTACTTC	CASSQGDRGRETQYF
TRBV2	NA	13	TRBJ1-2	TRBD1	TGTGCCAGCAGCCTTCGACAGGGGGGCGGCTACACCTTC	CASSLRQGGGYTF
TRBV4-1	NA	14	TRBJ2-5	TRBD1	TGCGCCAGCAGCCAAGGGGGACAGAAATTGCCCCGGTACTTC	CASSQGGQKLPRYF
TRBV6-2/TRBV6-3	NA	15	TRBJ1-6	NA	TGTGCCAGCAGTTACAGGGGAGGCCCAAATTCACCCCTCCACTTT	CASSYRGGPNSPLHF
TRBV6-1	NA	14	TRBJ1-1	NA	TGTGCCAGCAGTGATCGGACAGCGAACACTGAAGCTTTCTTT	CASSDRTANTEAFF
TRBV6-6	NA	13	TRBJ2-1	TRBD2	TGTGCCAGCAGACTTCACGGGGGGGGCGTTCAGTTCTTC	CASRLHGGGVQFF
TRBV7-2	NA	14	TRBJ2-7	TRBD2	TGTGCCAGCAGCTTGGGGAGGGACGGGTACGAGCAGTACTTC	CASSLGRDGYEQYF
TRBV9	NA	17	TRBJ1-3	NA	TGTGCCAGCAGCGTAGCTATTCAGGGCCGCTCTGGAAACACCATATATTTT	CASSVAIQGRSGNTIYF
TRBV7-9	NA	13	TRBJ1-2	TRBD1	TGTGCCAGCAACGACGGGGACAGCTATGGCTACACCTTC	CASNDGDSYGYTF
TRBV30	NA	12	TRBJ1-4	NA	TGTGCCTGGGACAGAACTAATGAAAAACTGTTTTTT	CAWDRTNEKLFF
TRBV27	NA	12	TRBJ1-2	NA	TGTGCCAGCAGGCAGGTTGGATATGGCTACACCTTC	CASRQVGYGYTF
TRBV28	NA	15	TRBJ1-5	NA	TGTGCCAGCAGTTTATTTAGCCGGGAATCAGGGCCCCAGCATTTT	CASSLFSRESGPQHF
TRBV5-1	NA	14	TRBJ1-1	NA	TGCGCCAGCAGCTCAGCCGGGGGAGGAACTGAAGCTTTCTTT	CASSSAGGGTEAFF
TRBV29-1	NA	14	TRBJ1-2	TRBD1	TGCAGCGCCCCCTTCGGACAGGGGAGGGGTGGCTACACCTTC	CSAPFGQGRGGYTF
TRBV4-2	NA	12	TRBJ1-1	NA	TGTGCCAGTGGGACAACGAACACTGAAGCTTTCTTT	CASGTTNTEAFF
TRBV12-3/TRBV12-4	NA	13	TRBJ1-4	TRBD1	TGTGCCAGCAGTGGGGACAGCAATGAAAAACTGTTTTTT	CASSGDSNEKLFF
TRBV18	NA	13	TRBJ1-5	NA	TGTGCCAGCTCATCACACCCAGGGGAGCCCCAGCATTTT	CASSSHPGEPQHF
TRBV27	NA	14	TRBJ1-4	NA	TGTGCCAGCAGTTTAATACAGGGCGGTGAAAAACTGTTTTTT	CASSLIQGGEKLFF
TRBV18	NA	17	TRBJ1-5	NA	TGTGCCAGCTCACCCTCCATTTCGGGGGGCCGGAATCAGCCCCAGCATTTT	CASSPSISGGRNQPQHF
TRBV12-5	NA	14	TRBJ1-2	TRBD1	TGTGCTAGTGGTCGTACAGGGGGCCAGCTGGGCTACACCTTC	CASGRTGGQLGYTF
TRBV6-2/TRBV6-3	NA	16	TRBJ2-1	NA	TGTGCCAGCAGTTACGTCCAGGGGTGGTTCTACAATGAGCAGTTCTTC	CASSYVQGWFYNEQFF
TRBV5-1	NA	16	TRBJ2-2	NA	TGCGCCAGCAGCTGGGGCCTAGCGCGGAACACCGGGGAGCTGTTTTTT	CASSWGLARNTGELFF
TRBV24-1	NA	16	TRBJ2-1	TRBD1	TGTGCCACCAGTGATTCTCCCGGGACAGGATACAATGAGCAGTTCTTC	CATSDSPGTGYNEQFF
TRBV5-6	NA	14	TRBJ2-4	NA	TGTGCCAGCAGCTTCCCGGGGGACGGGGACATTCAGTACTTC	CASSFPGDGDIQYF
TRBV3-1/TRBV3-2	once	17	TRBJ2-1	TRBD2	TGTGCCAGCAGCCCGGAGGGACTAGCGGGGGAGTACAATGAGCAGTTCTTC	CASSPEGLAGEYNEQFF
TRBV7-9	NA	14	TRBJ2-1	TRBD1	TGTGCCAGCAGCCCTCAGGGGGCACCCCATGAGCAGTTCTTC	CASSPQGAPHEQFF
TRBV4-3	NA	16	TRBJ1-1	NA	TGCGCCAGCAGCCAAACTCCCGAGTTCTCGGGGGCTGAAGCTTTCTTT	CASSQTPEFSGAEAFF
TRBV4-2	NA	16	TRBJ1-1	NA	TGTGCCAGCAGCCAAGAACCAGGGGCGGGTAACACTGAAGCTTTCTTT	CASSQEPGAGNTEAFF
TRBV18	NA	17	TRBJ1-5	TRBD1	TGTGCCAGCTCACCGGGGGGACAGGGTCAGGGCAATCAGCCCCAGCATTTT	CASSPGGQGQGNQPQHF
TRBV5-1	NA	17	TRBJ1-1	TRBD1	TGCGCCAGCAGCTTACGACAGGGGGCGCGCCCCCCACCTGAAGCTTTCTTT	CASSLRQGARPPPEAFF